The 17 T cell receptor beta chains below were found in one sample sequenced in a study of T cell responses to AZD1222 COVID-19 vaccine. Only in-frame clones appear in the TCRdb table, and some are missing; sequencing was by immunoSEQ multiplex PCR. The profile shows some 100,000 clones, nearly 90% of them singletons. The input for sequencing was peripheral blood, taken on day 0 of MenACWY control vaccination. The receptors stem from an adult in good health.

This clone was picked up one time. The chain has TRBV10-3 and TRBJ1-3; no clear D. The germline V gene encodes CDR1 ENHRY and CDR2 SYGVKD. V lost 1 base and J 7 bases, leaving 11 bases between the germline ends. The CDR3 totals 14 residues. The CDR3 nucleotides read TGTGCCATCAGTGAGTTTATGGGAGATAACACCATATATTTT. This translates into CAISEFMGDNTIYF.

The CDR3 spells CASSLVDSDYTIYF. The CDR3 DNA sequence: TGTGCCAGCAGTTTAGTCGACAGCGACTACACCATATATTTT. The genes are TRBV28 and TRBJ1-3, with D possibly TRBD1 on 5 matching bases. Trimming removed 2 bases from V and 8 bases from J, with 13 bases in between. The CDR3 extends over 14 amino acids. CDR1 and CDR2 (germline): MDHEN, SYDVKM.

This clone occurred once. This chain's CDR3 is CASSFSSVSYNSPLHF. In DNA form, the CDR3 reads TGCGCCAGCAGCTTTTCCTCGGTATCCTATAATTCACCCCTCCACTTT. The chain recombines TRBV5-1 with TRBJ1-6, with D unclear. Germline CDR1 SGHRS, CDR2 YFSETQ. The CDR3 length is 16 residues. V gave up 2 bases and J gave up 1 base, with 10 bases separating them.

The rearrangement joins TRBV21-1 to TRBJ1-4. TRBV21-1 is tagged as a pseudogene. The CDR3 is 18 amino acids. The DNA for the CDR3 is TGTGCCAGCAGCCGGTACGGAGACTCACTTCCAAGGTGTGAAAAACTGTTTTTT. This codes for CASSRYGDSLPRCEKLFF.

The chain employs TRBV28 and TRBJ1-2, with unresolved D. Trimming pared 5 bases from V and 6 bases from J, leaving 7 bases between. Germline values: CDR1 MDHEN, CDR2 SYDVKM. The CDR3 length is 11 residues. The CDR3 bases are TGTGCCAGCAGTACCCCAGATGGCTACACCTTC. Protein sequence: CASSTPDGYTF.

The chain combines TRBV30 with TRBJ1-2, with D uncertain. The CDR3 spans 13 residues. Germline V gene sequence: CDR1 GTSNPN, CDR2 SVGIG (reference sequence). V was cut by 0 bases and J by 6 bases, with 11 bases left in between. CDR3 bases: TGTGCCTGGAGTGTAGTTCGTATACATGGCTACACCTTC. It translates to CAWSVVRIHGYTF.

The gene calls are TRBV24-1 and TRBJ2-1, with D possibly TRBD2 on 6 matching bases. The CDR3 loop spans 15 amino acids. Germline assignment: CDR1 KGHDR and CDR2 SFDVKD. V was pared by 8 bases and J by 4 bases, with 17 bases between. CDR3 loop: CATIRRDFLYNEQFF. CDR3 bases: TGTGCCACCATTCGCCGGGACTTCTTATACAATGAGCAGTTCTTC.

J is TRBJ2-1 and V is TRBV5-4; 11 bases agree with TRBD2. CDR3 size: 16 residues. Germline lookup yields CDR1 SGHNT and CDR2 YYREEE (reference sequence). V was clipped by 0 bases and J by 8 bases; unmatched bases: 7. In DNA, the CDR3 is TGTGCCAGCAGCTTGGAGGCTAGCGGGAGGCCCCATGAGCAGTTCTTC. Amino acid sequence: CASSLEASGRPHEQFF.

The chain couples TRBV11-2 to TRBJ2-7, with 7 bases matching TRBD2. The J segment lost 2 bases and the V segment lost 4 bases, leaving 5 bases of the junction unmatched. This CDR3 contains 14 residues. CDR1 and CDR2 (germline): SGHAT, FQNNGV. The DNA of the CDR3 is TGTGCCAGCAGCTGGGGGGGGTCCCCCTACGAGCAGTACTTC. The encoded protein is CASSWGGSPYEQYF.

CDR3 sequence: CASSSNGVGGRSYNEQFF. The CDR3 DNA reads as TGTGCCAGCAGCTCCAACGGGGTAGGAGGGCGGTCCTACAATGAGCAGTTCTTC. J is TRBJ2-1 and V is TRBV21-1; the table's D call, TRBD2, was not checked against the DNA. TRBV21-1 is termed a pseudogene. This CDR3 has 18 amino acids.

This rearrangement joins TRBV10-3 to TRBJ1-4; 8 bases map to TRBD1. The germline gives CDR1 ENHRY, CDR2 SYGVKD. This CDR3 is built from 15 residues. J was trimmed by 3 bases and V by 6 bases; bases with no gene match: 6. This chain's CDR3 is CAISRGPRANEKLFF. DNA of the CDR3: TGTGCCATCAGCAGGGGGCCTCGAGCTAATGAAAAACTGTTTTTT.

The chain couples TRBV7-2 to TRBJ1-6; tentatively, D is TRBD1 (5 bases). There are 16 residues in the CDR3. Trimming took 0 bases from V and 5 from J, leaving 11 bases between them. The germline gives CDR1 SGHTA, CDR2 FQGNSA. This chain's CDR3 is CASSLAGTANNSPLHF. DNA of the CDR3: TGTGCCAGCAGCTTAGCGGGGACGGCCAATAATTCACCCCTCCACTTT.

The V call is TRBV7-2, the J call TRBJ2-5, with TRBD2 identical over 8 bases. The CDR3 runs 15 residues. V lost 6 bases, J lost 2 bases, and 8 bases stayed unmatched. CDR1 and CDR2 (germline): SGHTA, FQGNSA. The CDR3, as DNA: TGTGCCAGCAGACCCCTAGCGGGCGCACAAGAGACCCAGTACTTC. Protein: CASRPLAGAQETQYF.

This clone appeared a single time. The CDR3 coding sequence is TGTGCCAGCAGTGACCGTGGGAATTCACCCCTCCACTTT. This encodes CASSDRGNSPLHF. The rearrangement links TRBV25-1 to TRBJ1-6; D is unresolved. Germline V CDR1 and CDR2: MGHDK, SYGVNS. The CDR3 covers 13 residues. V lost 3 bases and J lost 7, with 7 bases in between.

CDR3 sequence reads: CASIFAGGPWNEQFF. The CDR3 nucleotides are TGTGCCAGCATTTTTGCGGGAGGGCCCTGGAATGAGCAGTTCTTC. The chain carries TRBV28 and TRBJ2-1; TRBD2 agrees at 9 bases. With 7 bases clipped from V and 7 bases from J, the junction kept 11 bases outside the gene matches. From germline, CDR1 is MDHEN and CDR2 SYDVKM. The CDR3 totals 15 residues.

This chain links TRBV5-8 with TRBJ1-2, with D tentatively TRBD1 (6 bases). Germline loops: CDR1 SGHTS, CDR2 YDEGEE. CDR3 length: 14 residues. The ends were cut back, 0 bases at V and 8 bases at J, with 14 bases in the middle. The CDR3 bases are TGTGCCAGCAGCTTGGTGGCAGGGGTCGGGGGCTACACCTTC. Protein: CASSLVAGVGGYTF.

This clone appeared a few times. The V gene is TRBV7-2, the J gene TRBJ2-1, with 13 bases fitting TRBD2. The CDR3 is made up of 16 amino acids. V was clipped by 4 bases and J by 10 bases; unmatched bases: 10. In germline, CDR1 is SGHTA, CDR2 FQGNSA. The CDR3 nucleotides are TGTGCCAGCAGCTCGTCCGGGACTAGCGGGGTCCGGGAGCAGTTCTTC. This sequence encodes CASSSSGTSGVREQFF.